This T cell receptor (beta chain) came from a study of control samples from healthy donors and cancer patients. Germline V gene data show CDR1 as SGHRS and CDR2 as YFSETQ. The CDR3 loop spans 12 amino acids. Unmatched junction bases numbered 6, after V lost 2 bases and J lost 11 bases. Method: immunoSEQ multiplex PCR; TCRdb's copy keeps in-frame clones and lacks some. The sample has 60,000 or so clones; about 96% are singletons. Source material: blood. The chain uses TRBV5-1 and TRBJ1-1; 7 nucleotides line up with TRBD1. This TCR was recovered from a woman aged 18-29 years in good health. CDR3 bases: TGCGCCAGCAGCTTAAGACAGGGTAGTGCTTTCTTT. As protein: CASSLRQGSAFF.